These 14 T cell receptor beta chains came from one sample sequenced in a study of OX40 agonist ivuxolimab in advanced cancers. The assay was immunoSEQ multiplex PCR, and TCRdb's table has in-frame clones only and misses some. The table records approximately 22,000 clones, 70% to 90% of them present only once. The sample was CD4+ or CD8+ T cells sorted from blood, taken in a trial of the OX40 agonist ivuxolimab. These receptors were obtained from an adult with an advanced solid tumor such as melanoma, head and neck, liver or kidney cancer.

The CDR3 nucleotides read TGTGCCAGCAGCTTAGCCCCATATAACACCGGGGAGCTGTTTTTT. As protein: CASSLAPYNTGELFF. The rearrangement joins TRBV7-6 to TRBJ2-2; D is undetermined. The germline V and J ends were trimmed by 0 bases and 2 bases, with 7 bases remaining between them. The CDR3 is made up of 15 amino acids. Germline V gene data show CDR1 as SGHVS and CDR2 as FNYEAQ.

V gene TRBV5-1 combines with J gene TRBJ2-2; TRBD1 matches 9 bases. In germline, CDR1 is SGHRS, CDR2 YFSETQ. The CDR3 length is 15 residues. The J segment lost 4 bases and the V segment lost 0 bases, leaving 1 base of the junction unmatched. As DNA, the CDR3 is TGCGCCAGCAGCTTGGTGACAGGGGGCACCGGGGAGCTGTTTTTT. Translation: CASSLVTGGTGELFF.

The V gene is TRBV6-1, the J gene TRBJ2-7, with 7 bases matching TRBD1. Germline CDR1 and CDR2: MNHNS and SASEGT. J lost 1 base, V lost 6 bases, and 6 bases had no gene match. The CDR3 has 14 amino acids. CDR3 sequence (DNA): TGTGCCAGCAGGGCTACAGGGGTTTCCTACGAGCAGTACTTC. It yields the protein CASRATGVSYEQYF.

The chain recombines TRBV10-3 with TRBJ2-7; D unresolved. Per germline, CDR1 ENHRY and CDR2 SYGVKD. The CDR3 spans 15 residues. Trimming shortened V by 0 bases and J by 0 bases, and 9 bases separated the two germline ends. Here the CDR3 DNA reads TGTGCCATCAGTGAGTCTATCAGCGCCTCCTACGAGCAGTACTTC. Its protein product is CAISESISASYEQYF.

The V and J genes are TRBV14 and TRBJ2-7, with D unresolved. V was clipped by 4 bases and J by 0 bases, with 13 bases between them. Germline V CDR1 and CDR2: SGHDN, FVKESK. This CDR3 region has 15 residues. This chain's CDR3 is CASSPMGGSSYEQYF. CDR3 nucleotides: TGTGCCAGCAGCCCCATGGGCGGTAGCTCCTACGAGCAGTACTTC.

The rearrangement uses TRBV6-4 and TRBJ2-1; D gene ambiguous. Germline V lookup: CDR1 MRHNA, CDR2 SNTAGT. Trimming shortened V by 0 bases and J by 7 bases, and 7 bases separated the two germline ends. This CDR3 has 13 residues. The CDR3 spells CASSDSFGNEQFF. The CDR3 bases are TGTGCCAGCAGTGACTCGTTTGGGAATGAGCAGTTCTTC.

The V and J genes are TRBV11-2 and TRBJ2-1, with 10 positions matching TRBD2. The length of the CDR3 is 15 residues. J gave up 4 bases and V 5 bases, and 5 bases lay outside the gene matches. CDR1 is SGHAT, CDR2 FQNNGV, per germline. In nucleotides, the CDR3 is TGTGCCAGCAGCCAGACTAGCGGGCAATACAATGAGCAGTTCTTC. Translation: CASSQTSGQYNEQFF.

CDR3 amino acids: CASSLVLRDLSEAFF. DNA for the CDR3: TGTGCCAGCAGCTTAGTTTTGCGGGACCTTAGTGAAGCTTTCTTT. J is TRBJ1-1 and V is TRBV7-6; possibly TRBD1 for D (5 bases). With 1 base removed from V and 7 bases from J, the gap between germline ends came to 16 bases. The CDR3 runs 15 residues. In germline, CDR1 is SGHVS, CDR2 FNYEAQ. The full variable domain, in which reference TRBV7-6 and TRBJ1-1 provide the parts outside the CDR3, is GAGVSQSPRYKVTKRGQDVALRCDPISGHVSLYWYRQALGQGPEFLTYFNYEAQQDKSGLPNDRFSAERPEGSISTLTIQRTEQRDSAMYRCASSLVLRDLSEAFFGQGTRLTVV.

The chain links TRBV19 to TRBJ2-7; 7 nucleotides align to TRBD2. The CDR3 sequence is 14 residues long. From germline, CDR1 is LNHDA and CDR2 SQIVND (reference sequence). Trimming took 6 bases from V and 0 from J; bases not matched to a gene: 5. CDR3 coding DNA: TGTGCCAGTAGCGGGACTACCGGCTCCTACGAGCAGTACTTC. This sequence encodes CASSGTTGSYEQYF.

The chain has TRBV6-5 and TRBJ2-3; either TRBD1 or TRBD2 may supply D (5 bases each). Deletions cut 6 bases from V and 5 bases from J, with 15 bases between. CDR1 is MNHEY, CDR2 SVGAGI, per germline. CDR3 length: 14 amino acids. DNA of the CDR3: TGTGCCAGCAGATACCGGGGCCCAAGAGATACGCAGTATTTT. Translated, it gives CASRYRGPRDTQYF.

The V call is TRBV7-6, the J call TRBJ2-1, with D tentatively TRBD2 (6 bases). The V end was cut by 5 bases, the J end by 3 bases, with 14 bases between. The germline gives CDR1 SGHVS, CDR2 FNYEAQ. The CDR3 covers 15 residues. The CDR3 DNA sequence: TGTGCCAGCAGCCCTCTCGGCGGGAACTACAATGAGCAGTTCTTC. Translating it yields CASSPLGGNYNEQFF.

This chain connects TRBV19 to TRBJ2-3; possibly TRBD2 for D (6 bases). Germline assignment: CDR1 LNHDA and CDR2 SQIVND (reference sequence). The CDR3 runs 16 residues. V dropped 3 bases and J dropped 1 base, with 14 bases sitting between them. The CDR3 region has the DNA TGTGCCAGTAGTATGTTGGGCCCTAGCGGCACAGATACGCAGTATTTT. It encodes CASSMLGPSGTDTQYF.

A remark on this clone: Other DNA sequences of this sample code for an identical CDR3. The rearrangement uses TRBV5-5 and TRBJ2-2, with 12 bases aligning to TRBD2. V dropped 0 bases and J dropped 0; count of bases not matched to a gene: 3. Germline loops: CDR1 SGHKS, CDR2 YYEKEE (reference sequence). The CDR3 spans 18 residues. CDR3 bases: TGTGCCAGCAGCTTGGGCCTAGCGGGAGGGCCGAACACCGGGGAGCTGTTTTTT. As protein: CASSLGLAGGPNTGELFF.

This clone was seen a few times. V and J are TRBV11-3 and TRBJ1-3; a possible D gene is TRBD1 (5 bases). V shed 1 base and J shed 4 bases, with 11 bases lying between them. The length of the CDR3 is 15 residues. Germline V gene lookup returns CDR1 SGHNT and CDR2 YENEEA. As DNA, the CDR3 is TGTGCCAGCAGCTTAGTGGGGGAAGCCGGAAACACCATATATTTT. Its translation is CASSLVGEAGNTIYF.